One and the same sample provided the 2 T cell receptor beta chains below, sequenced in a study of spatial heterogeneity in lung cancer. Study-wide points: Tumors with more nonsynonymous mutations had more expanded intratumoral alpha and beta TCRs.

TCRdb reanalysed the 5' RACE reads using MiXCR and keeps one entry per CDR3 protein. The table shows roughly 16,000 distinct CDR3 sequences, with 6% to 7.5% occurring only once. Time point specified: sample taken at primary tumor resection. For these receptors, no antigen is known. Sequences were derived from lung tumor tissue, sampled at surgery. The source is a female donor with early-stage non-small cell lung cancer.

Of note for this clonotype: A much larger clone differs by one base, so this may be a read error. This beta chain is off target for a library built for alpha chains, so its abundance means little. The chain couples TRBV7-2 to TRBJ1-1; D is undetermined. Per the germline V gene, CDR1 is SGHTA and CDR2 is FQGNSA. Deletions cut 3 bases from V and 5 bases from J, with 10 bases between. CDR3 length: 13 residues. This CDR3 reads CASSFPERTEAFF. The CDR3 coding sequence is TGTGCCAGCAGCTTCCCAGAACGGACTGAAGCTTTCTTT.

At least ten counts were recorded for this clonotype. This beta chain was picked up by a library intended for alpha chains and is off target, so its count carries little meaning. This chain uses TRBV5-5 with TRBJ2-2; D unresolved. This CDR3 spans 15 amino acids. The germline V and J ends were trimmed by 0 bases and 0 bases, with 6 bases remaining between them. In germline, CDR1 is SGHKS, CDR2 YYEKEE (reference sequence). The CDR3 bases are TGTGCCAGCAGCTTGGTGATCACGAACACCGGGGAGCTGTTTTTT. Its translation: CASSLVITNTGELFF. Full variable domain (missing parts from reference TRBV5-5 and TRBJ2-2): DAGVTQSPTHLIKTRGQQVTLRCSPISGHKSVSWYQQVLGQGPQFIFQYYEKEERGRGNFPDRFSARQFPNYSSELNVNALLLGDSALYLCASSLVITNTGELFFGEGSRLTVL.